Listed below are T cell receptor beta chains from one sample, sequenced in a study of shared clonotypes between healthy human individuals. TCRdb's table, derived via immunoSEQ multiplex PCR, lists solely in-frame clones and lacks some. This sample has about 580,000 clones; nearly 98% occur once, and the top ten carry more than 0.3%. The sequencing sample was made of naive CD8+ T cells sorted from blood. These receptors all come from a man under 40 in good health. Both conserved end residues are part of each CDR3. Fields, in order: J gene, clone size, V gene, D gene, CDR3 DNA, CDR3 protein. A D gene is named only where the DNA matches it firmly. The size of a clone is reported for some rows only, either as once, few or many, or as a class for expanded clones.

j_gene: TRBJ2-7; abundance: .; v_gene: TRBV5-5; d_gene: TRBD2; CDR3nt: TGTGCCAGCAGCCTAGGACTAGAGTCCTACGAGCAGTACTTC; CDR3aa: CASSLGLESYEQYF
j_gene: TRBJ1-2; abundance: .; v_gene: TRBV29-1; d_gene: .; CDR3nt: TGCAGCGTTGAAGGCCCGGGAGGGAATGGCTACACCTTC; CDR3aa: CSVEGPGGNGYTF
j_gene: TRBJ1-5; abundance: .; v_gene: TRBV7-2; d_gene: .; CDR3nt: TGTGCCAGCAGCTTATCGGGGGATAGCAATCAGCCCCAGCATTTT; CDR3aa: CASSLSGDSNQPQHF
j_gene: TRBJ2-7; abundance: .; v_gene: TRBV27; d_gene: TRBD1; CDR3nt: TGTGCCAGCAGACGACAGGGTTCGGGCCCCCTCGTTTACGAGCAGTACTTC; CDR3aa: CASRRQGSGPLVYEQYF
j_gene: TRBJ2-1; abundance: .; v_gene: TRBV7-9; d_gene: .; CDR3nt: TGTGCCAGCAGCCTCTTGATGGGGTACAATGAGCAGTTCTTC; CDR3aa: CASSLLMGYNEQFF
j_gene: TRBJ2-1; abundance: .; v_gene: TRBV14; d_gene: TRBD1; CDR3nt: TGTGCCAGCAGCCAAGTACAGGGGGCGATGAGGAATGAGCAGTTCTTC; CDR3aa: CASSQVQGAMRNEQFF
j_gene: TRBJ2-1; abundance: .; v_gene: TRBV20-1; d_gene: .; CDR3nt: TGCAGTGCCAGCCCTGCGCTTGAGCAGTTCTTC; CDR3aa: CSASPALEQFF
j_gene: TRBJ2-2; abundance: .; v_gene: TRBV6-5; d_gene: TRBD2; CDR3nt: TGTGCCAGCAGATTAGCGGGAGGTCGGACCGGGGAGCTGTTTTTT; CDR3aa: CASRLAGGRTGELFF
j_gene: TRBJ2-2; abundance: .; v_gene: TRBV7-8; d_gene: .; CDR3nt: TGTGCCAGCAACTTTTTGGGCGAGAACACCGGGGAGCTGTTTTTT; CDR3aa: CASNFLGENTGELFF
j_gene: TRBJ2-1; abundance: .; v_gene: TRBV7-2; d_gene: TRBD2; CDR3nt: TGTGCCAGCAGCCACCGGACTAGCGGGAGCCTTATGAATGAGCAGTTCTTC; CDR3aa: CASSHRTSGSLMNEQFF
j_gene: TRBJ2-7; abundance: .; v_gene: TRBV29-1; d_gene: .; CDR3nt: TGCAGCGTTGAGCGGCAGAACTCCTACGAGCAGTACTTC; CDR3aa: CSVERQNSYEQYF
j_gene: TRBJ1-1; abundance: .; v_gene: TRBV20-1; d_gene: .; CDR3nt: TGCAGTGCTAGTGCGGGCCCCGAAGCTTTCTTT; CDR3aa: CSASAGPEAFF
j_gene: TRBJ2-7; abundance: .; v_gene: TRBV7-6; d_gene: TRBD2; CDR3nt: TGTGCCAGCAGCTTAGGAACGGGAGGGGGCGAGCAGTACTTC; CDR3aa: CASSLGTGGGEQYF
j_gene: TRBJ2-1; abundance: .; v_gene: TRBV18; d_gene: TRBD2; CDR3nt: TGTGCCAGCTCACCACCTACTAGCGGAGGGGGGAATGAGCAGTTCTTC; CDR3aa: CASSPPTSGGGNEQFF
j_gene: TRBJ2-1; abundance: .; v_gene: TRBV19; d_gene: .; CDR3nt: TGTGCCAGTAGTACGGATTGGAGCGAAAAAGGCGATGAGCAGTTCTTC; CDR3aa: CASSTDWSEKGDEQFF
j_gene: TRBJ2-1; abundance: .; v_gene: TRBV19; d_gene: TRBD2; CDR3nt: TGTGCCAGTAGTATACATCGAGGGCTAGCGGGCAATGAGCAGTTCTTC; CDR3aa: CASSIHRGLAGNEQFF
j_gene: TRBJ1-2; abundance: .; v_gene: TRBV11-2; d_gene: .; CDR3nt: TGTGCCAGCAGCCCTAGTAACTATGGCTACACCTTC; CDR3aa: CASSPSNYGYTF
j_gene: TRBJ1-2; abundance: .; v_gene: TRBV14; d_gene: .; CDR3nt: TGTGCCAGCAGCCAAGGGACAGCTAATGGCTACACCTTC; CDR3aa: CASSQGTANGYTF
j_gene: TRBJ1-1; abundance: .; v_gene: TRBV4-1; d_gene: .; CDR3nt: TGCGCCAGCAGCCAAGCTGGTCACTGGGCTGAAGCTTTCTTT; CDR3aa: CASSQAGHWAEAFF
j_gene: TRBJ2-3; abundance: once; v_gene: TRBV27; d_gene: .; CDR3nt: TGTGCCAGCACCTCGGAGCCGGTACGAGATACGCAGTATTTT; CDR3aa: CASTSEPVRDTQYF
j_gene: TRBJ2-1; abundance: .; v_gene: TRBV18; d_gene: TRBD2; CDR3nt: TGTGCCAGCTCACCAACTAGCGCGAGCCTGTACAATGAGCAGTTCTTC; CDR3aa: CASSPTSASLYNEQFF
j_gene: TRBJ1-2; abundance: .; v_gene: TRBV7-2; d_gene: .; CDR3nt: TGTGCCAGCAGCTTTGGGACGGCGGGATATGGCTACACCTTC; CDR3aa: CASSFGTAGYGYTF
j_gene: TRBJ2-3; abundance: .; v_gene: TRBV18; d_gene: TRBD2; CDR3nt: TGTGCCAGCTCACCCGCAGCTAGCGGGAGACGAACAGATACGCAGTATTTT; CDR3aa: CASSPAASGRRTDTQYF
j_gene: TRBJ2-6; abundance: .; v_gene: TRBV6-5; d_gene: .; CDR3nt: TGTGCCAGCAGCGAGAGCTCTGGGGCCAACGTCCTGACTTTC; CDR3aa: CASSESSGANVLTF
j_gene: TRBJ2-7; abundance: once; v_gene: TRBV6-1; d_gene: TRBD2; CDR3nt: TGTGCCACCACTAGCGACCTTTCCTACGAGCAGTACTTC; CDR3aa: CATTSDLSYEQYF
j_gene: TRBJ2-1; abundance: .; v_gene: TRBV9; d_gene: .; CDR3nt: TGTGCCAGCAGCTTCCAGGACCCGAACAATGAGCAGTTCTTC; CDR3aa: CASSFQDPNNEQFF
j_gene: TRBJ2-2; abundance: .; v_gene: TRBV7-9; d_gene: .; CDR3nt: TGTGCCAGCAGCCCGGGGGAGAACACCGGGGAGCTGTTTTTT; CDR3aa: CASSPGENTGELFF
j_gene: TRBJ2-2; abundance: once; v_gene: TRBV9; d_gene: .; CDR3nt: TGTGCCAGCAGCGCCACGACTTCTTACGGGGAGCTGTTTTTT; CDR3aa: CASSATTSYGELFF
j_gene: TRBJ2-7; abundance: .; v_gene: TRBV29-1; d_gene: TRBD1; CDR3nt: TGCAGCGTTGAGGGGACAGGGGGCTACGAGCAGTACTTC; CDR3aa: CSVEGTGGYEQYF
j_gene: TRBJ2-3; abundance: .; v_gene: TRBV13; d_gene: .; CDR3nt: TGTGCCAGCAGCTTAGTGTCAGGCCTATCCTCCACAGATACGCAGTATTTT; CDR3aa: CASSLVSGLSSTDTQYF
j_gene: TRBJ2-1; abundance: .; v_gene: TRBV6-1; d_gene: TRBD2; CDR3nt: TGTGCCAGCAGTGTACCGGGACTAGCGGGAGGTGAGCAGTTCTTC; CDR3aa: CASSVPGLAGGEQFF
j_gene: TRBJ2-7; abundance: .; v_gene: TRBV19; d_gene: TRBD1; CDR3nt: TGTGCCAGTAGTCAGGGGACAGGCTCCTACGAGCAGTACTTC; CDR3aa: CASSQGTGSYEQYF
j_gene: TRBJ1-1; abundance: .; v_gene: TRBV30; d_gene: .; CDR3nt: TGTGCCTGGAGCCTAACCACTGAAGCTTTCTTT; CDR3aa: CAWSLTTEAFF
j_gene: TRBJ2-7; abundance: .; v_gene: TRBV11-3; d_gene: TRBD2; CDR3nt: TGTGCCAGCAGCTTGGGACTAGCGGGAGACGAGCAGTACTTC; CDR3aa: CASSLGLAGDEQYF
j_gene: TRBJ2-7; abundance: .; v_gene: TRBV5-6; d_gene: .; CDR3nt: TGTGCCAGCAGCGGGAATCGGGGACATGGTCCCTACGAGCAGTACTTC; CDR3aa: CASSGNRGHGPYEQYF
j_gene: TRBJ2-3; abundance: .; v_gene: TRBV4-1; d_gene: .; CDR3nt: TGCGCCAGCAGCCTACCGTCCTTGGGAGATACGCAGTATTTT; CDR3aa: CASSLPSLGDTQYF
j_gene: TRBJ2-7; abundance: .; v_gene: TRBV14; d_gene: TRBD2; CDR3nt: TGTGCCAGCAGCCCAACTAGCGGGAGTCCAGTTTACGAGCAGTACTTC; CDR3aa: CASSPTSGSPVYEQYF
j_gene: TRBJ1-2; abundance: .; v_gene: TRBV29-1; d_gene: .; CDR3nt: TGCAGCGTTGAAGAAGGTGACCAATTCTATGGCTACACCTTC; CDR3aa: CSVEEGDQFYGYTF
j_gene: TRBJ1-1; abundance: .; v_gene: TRBV5-1; d_gene: .; CDR3nt: TGCGCCAGCAGCACGGACGGGACTGAAGCTTTCTTT; CDR3aa: CASSTDGTEAFF
j_gene: TRBJ2-1; abundance: once; v_gene: TRBV29-1; d_gene: TRBD2; CDR3nt: TGCAGCGTTGAAAGGACTAGCGGGAGGAGGGATGAGCAGTTCTTC; CDR3aa: CSVERTSGRRDEQFF
j_gene: TRBJ2-7; abundance: once; v_gene: TRBV4-1; d_gene: TRBD2; CDR3nt: TGCGCCAGCAGCCAATCCGACCTTAGCGGGAGGAGGTACGAGCAGTACTTC; CDR3aa: CASSQSDLSGRRYEQYF
j_gene: TRBJ2-1; abundance: .; v_gene: TRBV13; d_gene: .; CDR3nt: TGTGCCAGCAGCATCCAAGGAGAAAGCTCCTACAATGAGCAGTTCTTC; CDR3aa: CASSIQGESSYNEQFF
j_gene: TRBJ2-1; abundance: .; v_gene: TRBV14; d_gene: .; CDR3nt: TGTGCCAGCAGCCCAACAAGAAGGGTAAATGAGCAGTTCTTC; CDR3aa: CASSPTRRVNEQFF
j_gene: TRBJ2-1; abundance: .; v_gene: TRBV9; d_gene: .; CDR3nt: TGTGCCAGCAGCTCAGACTCGCTCAATGAGCAGTTCTTC; CDR3aa: CASSSDSLNEQFF
j_gene: TRBJ2-7; abundance: once; v_gene: TRBV2; d_gene: .; CDR3nt: TGTGCCAGCGTGGGAACACCCTACGAGCAGTACTTC; CDR3aa: CASVGTPYEQYF
j_gene: TRBJ2-1; abundance: .; v_gene: TRBV5-1; d_gene: .; CDR3nt: TGCGCCAGCAGCTTGGTTTCAGGGTCTGAGCAGTTCTTC; CDR3aa: CASSLVSGSEQFF
j_gene: TRBJ2-4; abundance: .; v_gene: TRBV15; d_gene: .; CDR3nt: TGTGCCACCGGCGGAAGGGGCATTCAGTACTTC; CDR3aa: CATGGRGIQYF
j_gene: TRBJ2-5; abundance: .; v_gene: TRBV29-1; d_gene: TRBD1; CDR3nt: TGCAGCGTGACCTGGACAGGGGGCACAGAGACCCAGTACTTC; CDR3aa: CSVTWTGGTETQYF
j_gene: TRBJ2-7; abundance: .; v_gene: TRBV4-2; d_gene: TRBD2; CDR3nt: TGTGCCAGCAGCCAAGAACCCCCTCCTAGCGGGCCCTACGAGCAGTACTTC; CDR3aa: CASSQEPPPSGPYEQYF
j_gene: TRBJ2-3; abundance: once; v_gene: TRBV7-9; d_gene: .; CDR3nt: TGTGCCAGCAGCCCCCCGGACACCACAGATACGCAGTATTTT; CDR3aa: CASSPPDTTDTQYF
j_gene: TRBJ2-7; abundance: .; v_gene: TRBV7-9; d_gene: .; CDR3nt: TGTGCCAGCAGCCAGGGGCCAAGGGAAAGCTACGAGCAGTACTTC; CDR3aa: CASSQGPRESYEQYF
j_gene: TRBJ2-2; abundance: once; v_gene: TRBV7-9; d_gene: TRBD2; CDR3nt: TGTGCCAGCAGCCGAACCGTGATACTAGCGGGAGGCGCCGGGGAGCTGTTTTTT; CDR3aa: CASSRTVILAGGAGELFF
j_gene: TRBJ2-2; abundance: .; v_gene: TRBV10-3; d_gene: TRBD2; CDR3nt: TGTGCCATCCGGTTGGCGGGAGGGGAAAGCGCCGGGGAGCTGTTTTTT; CDR3aa: CAIRLAGGESAGELFF
j_gene: TRBJ2-1; abundance: .; v_gene: TRBV11-2; d_gene: .; CDR3nt: TGTGCCAGCAGCTTCGGGCAGCCCGGGAATGAGCAGTTCTTC; CDR3aa: CASSFGQPGNEQFF
j_gene: TRBJ2-3; abundance: .; v_gene: TRBV29-1; d_gene: .; CDR3nt: TGCAGCGTTGAAGGTCAGAGGATGGCAGATACGCAGTATTTT; CDR3aa: CSVEGQRMADTQYF
j_gene: TRBJ2-7; abundance: .; v_gene: TRBV10-3; d_gene: TRBD2; CDR3nt: TGTGCCATCACCGAGGGACTAGCGGGGTACTACGAGCAGTACTTC; CDR3aa: CAITEGLAGYYEQYF
j_gene: TRBJ1-3; abundance: .; v_gene: TRBV13; d_gene: TRBD1; CDR3nt: TGTGCCAGCAGCTCACGCTACAGGGGGCGTCGGGACACCATATATTTT; CDR3aa: CASSSRYRGRRDTIYF
j_gene: TRBJ2-2; abundance: .; v_gene: TRBV7-9; d_gene: TRBD1; CDR3nt: TGTGCCAGCAGCCCCCCCGGGACAGGGTTTGGCGGGGAGCTGTTTTTT; CDR3aa: CASSPPGTGFGGELFF
j_gene: TRBJ1-1; abundance: .; v_gene: TRBV12-5; d_gene: TRBD1; CDR3nt: TGTGCTAGTGGGCGGACAGGTTTGAACACTGAAGCTTTCTTT; CDR3aa: CASGRTGLNTEAFF
j_gene: TRBJ1-3; abundance: .; v_gene: TRBV11-2; d_gene: .; CDR3nt: TGTGCCAGCAGCTTAGCCGGGGGCTCTGGAAACACCATATATTTT; CDR3aa: CASSLAGGSGNTIYF